This paragraph covers one T cell receptor (beta chain) sequence. The data were taken from a study of T cell responses to AZD1222 COVID-19 vaccine. The V and J ends lost 0 bases and 2 bases respectively, with 11 bases between them. The CDR3 is 15 amino acids. The germline V gene has CDR1 SEHNR and CDR2 FQNEAQ (reference sequence). Repertoires were generated with immunoSEQ multiplex PCR, while TCRdb's copy carries only in-frame clones and drops some. The sample lists some 85,000 clones, 91% seen once, with 6.5% to 8.5% in the top ten. The TCR comes from an adult in good health. The source was peripheral blood, collected on day 0 of AZD1222 vaccination. V is TRBV7-9 and J is TRBJ2-7, with TRBD2 as a possible D gene (6 bases). The CDR3 coding sequence is TGTGCCAGCAGCTTAGCGGAGGGCGGACCCTACGAGCAGTACTTC. The encoded protein is CASSLAEGGPYEQYF. The entire variable domain, with the rest obtained from reference TRBV7-9 and TRBJ2-7, is as follows: DTGVSQNPRHKITKRGQNVTFRCDPISEHNRLYWYRQTLGQGPEFLTYFQNEAQLEKSRLLSDRFSAERPKGSFSTLEIQRTEQGDSAMYLCASSLAEGGPYEQYFGPGTRLTVT.